This T cell receptor (beta chain) was observed in a study of response to subunit inactivated influenza vaccine. Via MiXCR, TCRdb re-called the RT-PCR reads, giving one row per CDR3 protein. This sample carries 500,000 to 600,000 distinct CDR3 sequences, 12% of them seen once, and the ten largest clones take 10% to 13%. Comment on this clonotype: Its antigen is still unknown.

Overall study findings and caveats: With each seasonal influenza vaccination, the authors suggested, few new T cells are recruited.

The source of this sequence is a man aged 50 to 59 who received an inactivated influenza vaccine. The source was PBMCs from blood, collected on the day of vaccination.

CDR3 bases: TGTGCCAGCAGTTTACCCGGGACAGCCAGGCCGCTAAACATTCAGTACTTC. Translation: CASSLPGTARPLNIQYF. J is TRBJ2-4 and V is TRBV12-3 or TRBV12-4; 7 nucleotides align to TRBD1. This CDR3 region has 17 residues. Trimming at V came to 2 bases and at J to 6 bases, leaving 13 bases not matched to a gene.